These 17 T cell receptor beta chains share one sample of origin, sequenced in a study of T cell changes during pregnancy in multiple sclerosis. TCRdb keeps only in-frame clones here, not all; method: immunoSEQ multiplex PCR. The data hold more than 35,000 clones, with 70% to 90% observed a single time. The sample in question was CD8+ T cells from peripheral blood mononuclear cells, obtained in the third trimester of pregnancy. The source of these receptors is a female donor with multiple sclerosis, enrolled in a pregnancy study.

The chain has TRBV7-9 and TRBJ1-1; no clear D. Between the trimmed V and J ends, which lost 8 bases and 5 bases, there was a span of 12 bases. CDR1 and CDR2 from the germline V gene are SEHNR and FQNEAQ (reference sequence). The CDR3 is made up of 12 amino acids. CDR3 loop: CASGWEQTEAFF. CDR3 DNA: TGTGCCAGCGGCTGGGAGCAGACTGAAGCTTTCTTT.

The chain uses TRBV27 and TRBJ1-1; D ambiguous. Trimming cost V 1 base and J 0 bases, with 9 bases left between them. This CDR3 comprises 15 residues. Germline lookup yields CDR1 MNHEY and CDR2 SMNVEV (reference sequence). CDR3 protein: CASSLYGGMNTEAFF. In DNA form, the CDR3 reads TGTGCCAGCAGTTTATATGGCGGCATGAACACTGAAGCTTTCTTT.

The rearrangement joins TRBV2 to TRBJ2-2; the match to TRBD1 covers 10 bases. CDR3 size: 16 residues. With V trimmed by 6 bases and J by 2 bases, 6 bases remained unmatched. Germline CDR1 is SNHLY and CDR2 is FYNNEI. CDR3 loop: CASSFRQGANTGELFF. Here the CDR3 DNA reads TGTGCCAGCAGCTTCAGACAGGGGGCAAACACCGGGGAGCTGTTTTTT.

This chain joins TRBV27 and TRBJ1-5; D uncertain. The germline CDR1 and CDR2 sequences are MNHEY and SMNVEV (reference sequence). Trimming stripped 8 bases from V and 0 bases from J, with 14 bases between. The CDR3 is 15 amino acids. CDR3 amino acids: CASLPGIYSNQPQHF. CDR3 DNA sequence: TGTGCCAGCCTGCCGGGGATCTATAGCAATCAGCCCCAGCATTTT.

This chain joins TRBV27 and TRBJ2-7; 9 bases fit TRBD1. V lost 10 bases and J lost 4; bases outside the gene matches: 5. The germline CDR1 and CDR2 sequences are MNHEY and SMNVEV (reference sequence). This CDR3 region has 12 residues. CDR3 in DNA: TGTGCCACCAAGGACAGGGGATACGAGCAGTACTTC. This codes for CATKDRGYEQYF.

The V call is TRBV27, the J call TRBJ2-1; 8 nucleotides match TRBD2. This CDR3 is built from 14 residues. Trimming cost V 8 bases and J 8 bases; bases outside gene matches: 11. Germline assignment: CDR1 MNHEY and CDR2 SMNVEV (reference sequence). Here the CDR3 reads CASFRGGSFDEQFF. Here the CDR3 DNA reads TGTGCCAGCTTTCGGGGGGGCTCTTTCGATGAGCAGTTCTTC.

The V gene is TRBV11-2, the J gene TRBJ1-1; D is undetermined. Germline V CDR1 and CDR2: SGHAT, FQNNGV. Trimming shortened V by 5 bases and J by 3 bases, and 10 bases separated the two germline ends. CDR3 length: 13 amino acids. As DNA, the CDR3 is TGTGCCAGCAGCGGGAGAGGTCACACTGAAGCTTTCTTT. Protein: CASSGRGHTEAFF.

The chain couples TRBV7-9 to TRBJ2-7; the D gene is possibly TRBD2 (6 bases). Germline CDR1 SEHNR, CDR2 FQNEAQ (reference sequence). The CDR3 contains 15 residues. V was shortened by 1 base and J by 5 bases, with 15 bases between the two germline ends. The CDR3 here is CASSLVSGTQDEQYF. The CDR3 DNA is TGTGCCAGCAGCTTAGTTTCCGGGACTCAGGACGAGCAGTACTTC.

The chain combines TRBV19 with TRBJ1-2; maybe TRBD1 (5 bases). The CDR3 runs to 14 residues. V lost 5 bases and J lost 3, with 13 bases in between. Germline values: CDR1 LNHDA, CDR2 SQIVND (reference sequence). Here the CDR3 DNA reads TGTGCCAGTAGTGCGTCGTGGGGGGACTATGGCTACACCTTC. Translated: CASSASWGDYGYTF. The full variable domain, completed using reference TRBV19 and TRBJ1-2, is DGGITQSPKYLFRKEGQNVTLSCEQNLNHDAMYWYRQDPGQGLRLIYYSQIVNDFQKGDIAEGYSVSREKKESFPLTVTSAQKNPTAFYLCASSASWGDYGYTFGSGTRLTVV.

In DNA, the CDR3 is TGCGCCAGCAGCCAAGGAAACAAGGGGGCCTCTGGGGCCAACGTCCTGACTTTC. Encoded protein: CASSQGNKGASGANVLTF. The chain is built from TRBV4-3 and TRBJ2-6; TRBD1 matches 7 bases. V shed 1 base and J 0 bases; nucleotides not matched to a gene: 6. CDR3 length: 18 amino acids. Germline CDR1 LGHNA, CDR2 YSLEER.

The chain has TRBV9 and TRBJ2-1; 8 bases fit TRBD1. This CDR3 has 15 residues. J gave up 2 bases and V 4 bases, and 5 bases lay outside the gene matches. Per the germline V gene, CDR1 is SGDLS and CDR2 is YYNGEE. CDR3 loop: CASSPGTGPYNEQFF. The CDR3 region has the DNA TGTGCCAGCAGCCCAGGGACAGGACCCTACAATGAGCAGTTCTTC.

CDR3 DNA sequence: TGTGCCAGCAGTGAATTTTCTACCCCCTCGGGAAATGAGCAGTTCTTC. Amino acids: CASSEFSTPSGNEQFF. This sequence joins TRBV2 and TRBJ2-1; D is perhaps TRBD2 (5 bases). The CDR3 contains 16 residues. Per germline, CDR1 SNHLY and CDR2 FYNNEI. V gave up 2 bases and J gave up 7 bases, with 18 bases separating them. The whole variable domain, remainder taken from reference TRBV2 and TRBJ2-1, is EPEVTQTPSHQVTQMGQEVILRCVPISNHLYFYWYRQILGQKVEFLVSFYNNEISEKSEIFDDQFSVERPDGSNFTLKIRSTKLEDSAMYFCASSEFSTPSGNEQFFGPGTRLTVL.

The CDR3 DNA sequence: TGCGCCAGCAGCCATTATAGGGGGAACACTGAAGCTTTCTTT. It is translated as CASSHYRGNTEAFF. The chain recombines TRBV4-3 with TRBJ1-1, with D possibly matching TRBD1 (5 bases). The CDR3 consists of 14 residues. From germline, CDR1 is LGHNA and CDR2 YSLEER. V was pared by 3 bases and J by 1 base, with 9 bases between.

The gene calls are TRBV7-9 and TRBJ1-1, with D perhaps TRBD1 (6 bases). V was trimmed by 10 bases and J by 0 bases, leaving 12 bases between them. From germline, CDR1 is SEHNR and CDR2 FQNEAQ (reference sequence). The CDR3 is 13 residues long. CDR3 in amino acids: CATSQGMNTEAFF. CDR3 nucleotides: TGTGCCACATCTCAGGGGATGAACACTGAAGCTTTCTTT. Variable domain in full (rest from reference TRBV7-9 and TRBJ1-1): DTGVSQNPRHKITKRGQNVTFRCDPISEHNRLYWYRQTLGQGPEFLTYFQNEAQLEKSRLLSDRFSAERPKGSFSTLEIQRTEQGDSAMYLCATSQGMNTEAFFGQGTRLTVV.

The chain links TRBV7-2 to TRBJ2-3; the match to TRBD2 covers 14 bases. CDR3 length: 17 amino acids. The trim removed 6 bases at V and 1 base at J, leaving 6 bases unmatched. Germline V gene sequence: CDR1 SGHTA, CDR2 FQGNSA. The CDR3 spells CASSPGLAGEGTDTQYF. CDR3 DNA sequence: TGTGCCAGCAGTCCGGGACTAGCGGGGGAGGGCACAGATACGCAGTATTTT.

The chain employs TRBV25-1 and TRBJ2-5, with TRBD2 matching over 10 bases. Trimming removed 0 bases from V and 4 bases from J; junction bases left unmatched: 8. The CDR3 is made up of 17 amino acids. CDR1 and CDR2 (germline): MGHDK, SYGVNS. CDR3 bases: TGTGCCAGCAGTGAATATAGTCCGAGACTAGCGGGAGAGACCCAGTACTTC. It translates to CASSEYSPRLAGETQYF.

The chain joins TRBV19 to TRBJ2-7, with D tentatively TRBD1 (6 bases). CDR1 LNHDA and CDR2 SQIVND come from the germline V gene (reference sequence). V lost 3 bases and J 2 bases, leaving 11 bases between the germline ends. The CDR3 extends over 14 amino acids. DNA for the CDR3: TGTGCCAGTAGTATTCAGGGGCCTCCCTACGAGCAGTACTTC. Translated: CASSIQGPPYEQYF.